This TCR beta chain was found in a study of cytomegalovirus exposure and HLA in healthy donors. As concerns this clone: Its antigen is unidentified.

Study-wide results and limits: A highly shared variant cluster was judged a likely technical artifact.

Germline-derived CDR1 and CDR2 are SGHTA and FQGTGA. CDR3 length: 15 amino acids. Trimming removed 2 bases at V and 3 bases at J, with 14 bases between. PCR primers comprised 60 Vbeta and 13 Jbeta primers. This table comes from immunoSEQ multiplex PCR, and its TCRdb copy is limited to in-frame clones, with some not included. The repertoire holds approximately 190,000 clones, 77% seen once, with around 2.2% in the top ten. The sequenced sample was PBMCs. The genes are TRBV7-3 and TRBJ2-7, with a tentative D call TRBD1 (6 bases). The origin of this receptor is a woman aged 30 to 39 in good health and CMV-seropositive. The CDR3 spells CASSLQAGVYYEQYF. In nucleotides, the CDR3 is TGTGCCAGCAGCTTACAGGCAGGGGTGTACTACGAGCAGTACTTC.